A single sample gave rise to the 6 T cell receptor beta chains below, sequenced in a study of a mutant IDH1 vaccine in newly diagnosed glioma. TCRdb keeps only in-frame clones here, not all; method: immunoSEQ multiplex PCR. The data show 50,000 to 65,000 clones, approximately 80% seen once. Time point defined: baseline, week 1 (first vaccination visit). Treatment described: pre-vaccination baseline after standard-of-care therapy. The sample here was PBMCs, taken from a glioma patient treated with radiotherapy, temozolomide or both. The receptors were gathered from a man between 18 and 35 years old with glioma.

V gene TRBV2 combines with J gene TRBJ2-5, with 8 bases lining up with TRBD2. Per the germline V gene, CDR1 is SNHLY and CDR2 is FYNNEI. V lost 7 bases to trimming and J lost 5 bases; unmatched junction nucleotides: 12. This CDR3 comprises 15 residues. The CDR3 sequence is CASNSGRGVPETQYF. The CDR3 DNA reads TGTGCCAGCAACTCCGGGCGGGGGGTCCCGGAGACCCAGTACTTC.

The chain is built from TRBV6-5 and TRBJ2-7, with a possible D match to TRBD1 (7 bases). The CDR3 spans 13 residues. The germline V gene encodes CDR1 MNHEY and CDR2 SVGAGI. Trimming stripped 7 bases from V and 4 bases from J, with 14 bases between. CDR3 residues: CASTDRDSYEQYF. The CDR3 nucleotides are TGTGCCAGCACCGACAGGGACTCTTACGAGCAGTACTTC.

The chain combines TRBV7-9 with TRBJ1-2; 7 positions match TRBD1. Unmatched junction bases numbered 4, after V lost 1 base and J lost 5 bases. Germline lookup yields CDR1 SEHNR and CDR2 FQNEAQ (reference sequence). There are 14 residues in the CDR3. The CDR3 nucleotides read TGTGCCAGCAGCTTAGAAACAGGGGAATATGGCTACACCTTC. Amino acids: CASSLETGEYGYTF.

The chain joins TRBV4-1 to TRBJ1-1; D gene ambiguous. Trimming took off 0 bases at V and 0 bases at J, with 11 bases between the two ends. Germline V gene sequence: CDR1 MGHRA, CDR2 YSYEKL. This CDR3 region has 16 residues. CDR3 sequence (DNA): TGCGCCAGCAGCCAAGAGAGGGCATTCATGAACACTGAAGCTTTCTTT. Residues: CASSQERAFMNTEAFF.

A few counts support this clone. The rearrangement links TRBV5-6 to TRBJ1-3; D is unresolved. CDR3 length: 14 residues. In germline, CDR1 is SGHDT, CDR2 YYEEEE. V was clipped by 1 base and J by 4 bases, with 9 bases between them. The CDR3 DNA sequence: TGTGCCAGCAGCTTGAACCCCGTGGGAAACACCATATATTTT. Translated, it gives CASSLNPVGNTIYF.

The CDR3 spells CASSVATGVPYEQYF. CDR3 nucleotide sequence: TGCGCCAGCAGTGTCGCGACAGGGGTCCCCTACGAGCAGTACTTC. The chain has TRBV5-1 and TRBJ2-7; TRBD1 matches 8 bases. V shed 5 bases and J 2 bases; nucleotides not matched to a gene: 9. Germline V gene sequence: CDR1 SGHRS, CDR2 YFSETQ. This CDR3 is built from 15 residues.